This entry lists 22 T cell receptor beta chains sequenced from one sample in a study of human T cells and chemical hapten exposure. One entry per CDR3 protein, called by TCRdb with MiXCR from the RACE reads. The sample holds 380,000 or so distinct CDR3 sequences; approximately 5% are singletons and the top ten take about 8.2%. The time point: pre-sensitization, week 0. Regarding treatment: therapeutic diphenylcyclopropenone sensitization with weekly scalp DPC. The material sequenced was whole blood, taken in connection with sensitization to the hapten diphenylcyclopropenone (DPC). The receptor set was obtained from a woman aged 18-35 years with alopecia areata. Some clones in this sample may be carry-over from other donors' samples.

The sample holds a few counts of this clonotype. The CDR3 here is CASSQDPTTGNTIYF. CDR3 DNA: TGCGCCAGCAGCCAAGATCCGACAACTGGAAACACCATATATTTT. The gene calls are TRBV4-3 and TRBJ1-3, with no clear D. Germline-derived CDR1 and CDR2 are LGHNA and YSLEER. V lost 0 bases, J lost 2 bases, and 8 bases lay in between. The CDR3 totals 15 residues.

This clonotype was observed a handful of times. This rearrangement joins TRBV9 to TRBJ1-1; 10 bases map to TRBD1. The V and J ends lost 0 bases and 2 bases, in that order; junction bases with no gene match: 7. There are 17 residues in the CDR3. The germline V gene encodes CDR1 SGDLS and CDR2 YYNGEE. The DNA for the CDR3 is TGTGCCAGCAGCGTAGGAGGGACAGGGGTCCGAAACACTGAAGCTTTCTTT. Its protein product is CASSVGGTGVRNTEAFF.

CDR3 residues: CASGFGNTEAFF. The CDR3 coding sequence is TGTGCTAGTGGTTTCGGGAACACTGAAGCTTTCTTT. V gene TRBV12-5 combines with J gene TRBJ1-1; no clear D. The CDR3 is made up of 12 amino acids. The ends were cut back, 3 bases at V and 1 base at J, with 3 bases in the middle. CDR1 is LGHNT, CDR2 FRNRAP, per germline.

This clonotype was detected many times. V and J are TRBV6-5 and TRBJ1-4, with 7 bases matching TRBD1. The V segment lost 5 bases and the J segment 8 bases; nucleotides outside the gene matches: 8. CDR3 size: 14 residues. Germline V gene sequence: CDR1 MNHEY, CDR2 SVGAGI. The CDR3 region is CASSLDRDLEKLFF. The CDR3 nucleotides read TGTGCCAGCAGTCTTGACAGGGATCTAGAAAAACTGTTTTTT.

This clonotype was seen at least ten times. The chain joins TRBV5-6 to TRBJ1-5; no clear D gene. The CDR3 runs to 18 residues. The V and J ends lost 1 base and 0 bases respectively, with 17 bases between them. Germline CDR1 reads SGHDT; CDR2 reads YYEEEE. CDR3 residues: CASSLLRDPPSSNQPQHF. In DNA form, the CDR3 reads TGTGCCAGCAGCTTGCTGAGGGATCCACCATCTAGCAATCAGCCCCAGCATTTT.

This clonotype appeared many times. The chain is built from TRBV7-9 and TRBJ1-3; D is ambiguous. CDR3 length: 16 amino acids. CDR1 SEHNR and CDR2 FQNEAQ come from the germline V gene (reference sequence). Trimming left V 2 bases short and J 0 bases short, with 11 bases between. CDR3 nucleotides: TGTGCCAGCAGCTTACCGCGGGCCTTCTCTGGAAACACCATATATTTT. Amino acid sequence: CASSLPRAFSGNTIYF.

The chain recombines TRBV12-3 or TRBV12-4 with TRBJ2-2, with D perhaps TRBD2 (5 bases). The CDR3 sequence is 15 residues long. The ends were cut back, 1 base at V and 4 bases at J, with 10 bases in the middle. The CDR3 coding sequence is TGTGCCAGCAGTTTAGACGTAGGGAGCACCGGGGAGCTGTTTTTT. Its protein product is CASSLDVGSTGELFF.

The gene calls are TRBV10-2 and TRBJ1-6; 12 nucleotides agree with TRBD1. The J segment lost 0 bases and the V segment lost 6 bases, leaving 0 bases of the junction unmatched. Germline values: CDR1 WSHSY, CDR2 SAAADI. The CDR3 has 16 residues. The chain's CDR3 is CASRGQGASYNSPLHF. In DNA form, the CDR3 reads TGCGCCAGCAGGGGACAGGGGGCCTCCTATAATTCACCCCTCCACTTT.

The chain joins TRBV6-1 to TRBJ2-3, with a weak D call TRBD2 (5 bases). The CDR3 is 17 amino acids. V lost 2 bases and J lost 0, with 15 bases in between. Germline CDR1 MNHNS, CDR2 SASEGT. The chain's CDR3 is CASSEIWAGISTDTQYF. The CDR3 nucleotides read TGTGCCAGCAGTGAAATTTGGGCGGGCATTAGCACAGATACGCAGTATTTT.

This clonotype was seen a single time. The chain carries TRBV27 and TRBJ2-5; no clear D gene. V lost 8 bases and J 2 bases, leaving 18 bases between the germline ends. This CDR3 has 15 amino acids. Germline loops: CDR1 MNHEY, CDR2 SMNVEV (reference sequence). This chain's CDR3 is CASRPRATKQETQYF. The CDR3 DNA follows: TGTGCCAGCCGCCCCCGGGCCACTAAACAAGAGACCCAGTACTTC.

The chain joins TRBV7-9 to TRBJ2-3, with D uncertain. V lost 4 bases and J lost 9, with 14 bases in between. Germline assignment: CDR1 SEHNR and CDR2 FQNEAQ (reference sequence). There are 13 residues in the CDR3. The CDR3 here is CASSSGAVVTQYF. In DNA, the CDR3 is TGTGCCAGCAGCTCGGGCGCCGTCGTCACGCAGTATTTT. Filled out from reference TRBV7-9 and TRBJ2-3, the complete variable domain reads DTGVSQNPRHKITKRGQNVTFRCDPISEHNRLYWYRQTLGQGPEFLTYFQNEAQLEKSRLLSDRFSAERPKGSFSTLEIQRTEQGDSAMYLCASSSGAVVTQYFGPGTRLTVL.

This clonotype was detected many times. The rearrangement links TRBV20-1 to TRBJ1-3; 8 bases match TRBD1. The CDR3 has 13 amino acids. The V gene's germline CDR1 is DFQATT and CDR2 SNEGSKA (reference sequence). The junction had 8 bases not matched to a gene; V was cut back by 5 bases and J by 8 bases. CDR3 region: CSAPQGAVDTIYF. In DNA form, the CDR3 reads TGCAGTGCTCCGCAGGGGGCGGTGGACACCATATATTTT.

This rearrangement joins TRBV24-1 to TRBJ1-1; D ambiguous. This CDR3 is 13 amino acids long. Trimming pared 3 bases from V and 0 bases from J, leaving 4 bases between. Germline V gives CDR1 KGHDR, CDR2 SFDVKD. Here the CDR3 DNA reads TGTGCCACCAGTGATGGAATGAACACTGAAGCTTTCTTT. Amino acids: CATSDGMNTEAFF.

This clonotype was observed a few times. The chain uses TRBV5-6 and TRBJ1-1; D is perhaps TRBD1 (6 bases). The V gene's germline CDR1 is SGHDT and CDR2 YYEEEE. This CDR3 has 15 amino acids. V lost 4 bases and J lost 1, with 14 bases in between. The CDR3 coding sequence is TGTGCCAGCAGCCCTTGGACAGTGAAGAACACTGAAGCTTTCTTT. It yields the protein CASSPWTVKNTEAFF.

This clonotype was counted ten times or more. The V gene is TRBV7-2, the J gene TRBJ2-7; 9 bases agree with TRBD2. This CDR3 has 13 residues. CDR1 is SGHTA and CDR2 is FQGNSA in the germline V gene. The V gene end was trimmed by 4 bases and the J gene end by 3 bases; junction bases not matched to a gene: 1. CDR3 in DNA: TGTGCCAGCAGCTCTAGCGGGGTCTACGAGCAGTACTTC. Translation: CASSSSGVYEQYF.

This clonotype was counted a few times. The rearrangement uses TRBV9 and TRBJ2-3; D may be TRBD2 (5 bases). The germline V gene has CDR1 SGDLS and CDR2 YYNGEE. The ends were cut back, 4 bases at V and 0 bases at J, with 18 bases in the middle. The CDR3 is 17 residues long. The CDR3 nucleotides are TGTGCCAGCAGCCCCCACCCAGCGGTTGCTAGCACAGATACGCAGTATTTT. Its protein is CASSPHPAVASTDTQYF. The whole variable domain, remainder taken from reference TRBV9 and TRBJ2-3, is DSGVTQTPKHLITATGQRVTLRCSPRSGDLSVYWYQQSLDQGLQFLIQYYNGEERAKGNILERFSAQQFPDLHSELNLSSLELGDSALYFCASSPHPAVASTDTQYFGPGTRLTVL.

The chain combines TRBV7-6 with TRBJ2-1, with 8 bases lining up with TRBD1. J gave up 0 bases and V 2 bases, and 6 bases lay outside the gene matches. Germline values: CDR1 SGHVS, CDR2 FNYEAQ. The length of the CDR3 is 17 residues. The CDR3 DNA sequence: TGTGCCAGCAGCTTAAGGACAGGGAAAATCTCCTACAATGAGCAGTTCTTC. It yields the protein CASSLRTGKISYNEQFF.

The V and J genes are TRBV3-1 and TRBJ1-3; 7 nucleotides align to TRBD1. The junction had 6 bases not matched to a gene; V was cut back by 4 bases and J by 0 bases. The CDR3 loop spans 16 amino acids. Germline-derived CDR1 and CDR2 are LGHDT and YNNKEL (reference sequence). CDR3 DNA: TGTGCCAGCAGCCGGGGACAGCGAAGCTCTGGAAACACCATATATTTT. This encodes CASSRGQRSSGNTIYF.

This clonotype has ten or more counts. The chain combines TRBV5-6 with TRBJ1-4, with D possibly matching TRBD1 (5 bases). The CDR3 consists of 12 residues. CDR1 is SGHDT, CDR2 YYEEEE, per germline. V shed 4 bases and J shed 9 bases, with 10 bases lying between them. Written as DNA, the CDR3 is TGTGCCAGCAGCGGGGCGGGACAAAAACTGTTTTTT. Translated, it gives CASSGAGQKLFF.

The rearrangement links TRBV6-2 or TRBV6-3 to TRBJ1-1, with TRBD1 matching over 8 bases. The germline gives CDR1 MNHEY, CDR2 SVGEGT. V trimming: 6 bases; J trimming: 1 base; junction bases outside the gene matches: 7. This CDR3 contains 15 residues. The DNA of the CDR3 is TGTGCCAGCAGCCAACACAGGGGGAAGAACACTGAAGCTTTCTTT. It is translated as CASSQHRGKNTEAFF.

V is TRBV7-2 and J is TRBJ2-1, with D perhaps matching TRBD1 or TRBD2 (6 bases each). Germline assignment: CDR1 SGHTA and CDR2 FQGNSA. Trimming shortened V by 1 base and J by 10 bases, and 17 bases separated the two germline ends. There are 15 residues in the CDR3. The CDR3: CASSLERGPASEQFF. For the CDR3, the DNA is TGTGCCAGCAGCTTAGAACGGGGGCCCGCATCCGAGCAGTTCTTC. Full variable domain (outside the CDR3, taken from reference TRBV7-2 and TRBJ2-1): GAGVSQSPSNKVTEKGKDVELRCDPISGHTALYWYRQSLGQGLEFLIYFQGNSAPDKSGLPSDRFSAERTGGSVSTLTIQRTQQEDSAVYLCASSLERGPASEQFFGPGTRLTVL.

The genes are TRBV7-2 and TRBJ2-5; the match to TRBD2 covers 7 bases. The CDR3 consists of 14 residues. Trimming at V came to 4 bases and at J to 2 bases, leaving 4 bases not matched to a gene. The germline gives CDR1 SGHTA, CDR2 FQGNSA. This chain's CDR3 is CASSSQAGQETQYF. CDR3 coding DNA: TGTGCCAGCAGCTCGCAAGCGGGACAAGAGACCCAGTACTTC.